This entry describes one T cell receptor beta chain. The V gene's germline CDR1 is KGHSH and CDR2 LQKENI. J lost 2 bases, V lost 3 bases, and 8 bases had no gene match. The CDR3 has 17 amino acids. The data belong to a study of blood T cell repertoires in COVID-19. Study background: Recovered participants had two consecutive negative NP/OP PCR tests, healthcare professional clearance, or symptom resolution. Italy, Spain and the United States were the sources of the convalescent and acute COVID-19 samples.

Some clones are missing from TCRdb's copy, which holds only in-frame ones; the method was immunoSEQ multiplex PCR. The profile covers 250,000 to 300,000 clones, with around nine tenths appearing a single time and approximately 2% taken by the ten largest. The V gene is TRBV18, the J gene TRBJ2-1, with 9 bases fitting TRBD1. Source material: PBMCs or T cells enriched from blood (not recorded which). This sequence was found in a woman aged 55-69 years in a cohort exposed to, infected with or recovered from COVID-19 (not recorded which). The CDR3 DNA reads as TGTGCCAGCTCACCCCGATTGGGACAGGGAACCTACAATGAGCAGTTCTTC. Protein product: CASSPRLGQGTYNEQFF.